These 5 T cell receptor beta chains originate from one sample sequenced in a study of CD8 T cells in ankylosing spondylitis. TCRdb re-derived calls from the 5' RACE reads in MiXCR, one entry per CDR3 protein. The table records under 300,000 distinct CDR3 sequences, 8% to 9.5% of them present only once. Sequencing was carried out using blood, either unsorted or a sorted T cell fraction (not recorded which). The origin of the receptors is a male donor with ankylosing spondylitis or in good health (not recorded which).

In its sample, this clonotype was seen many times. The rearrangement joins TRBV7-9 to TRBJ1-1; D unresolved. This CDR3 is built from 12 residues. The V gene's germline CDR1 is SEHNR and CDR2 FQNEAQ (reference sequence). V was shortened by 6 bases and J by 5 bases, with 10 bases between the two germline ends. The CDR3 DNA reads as TGTGCCAGCAGAGGAGGTAGGACTGAAGCTTTCTTT. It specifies CASRGGRTEAFF.

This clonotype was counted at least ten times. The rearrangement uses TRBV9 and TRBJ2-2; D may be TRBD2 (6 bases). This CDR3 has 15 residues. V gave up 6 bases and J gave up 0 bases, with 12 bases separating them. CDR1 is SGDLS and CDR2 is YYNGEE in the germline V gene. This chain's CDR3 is CASNRDSTNTGELFF. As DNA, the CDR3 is TGTGCCAGCAACCGGGACTCCACGAACACCGGGGAGCTGTTTTTT.

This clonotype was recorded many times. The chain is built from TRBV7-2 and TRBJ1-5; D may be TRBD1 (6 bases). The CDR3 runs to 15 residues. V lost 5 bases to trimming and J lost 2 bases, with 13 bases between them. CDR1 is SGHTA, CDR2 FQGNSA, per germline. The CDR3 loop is CASSITGPGNQPQHF. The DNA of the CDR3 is TGTGCCAGCAGCATAACAGGGCCTGGCAATCAGCCCCAGCATTTT.

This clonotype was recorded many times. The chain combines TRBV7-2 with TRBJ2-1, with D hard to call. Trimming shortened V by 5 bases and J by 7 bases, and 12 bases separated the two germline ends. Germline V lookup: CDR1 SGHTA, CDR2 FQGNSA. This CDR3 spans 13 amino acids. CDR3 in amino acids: CASSANVGNEQFF. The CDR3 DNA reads TGTGCCAGCAGCGCAAACGTTGGAAATGAGCAGTTCTTC. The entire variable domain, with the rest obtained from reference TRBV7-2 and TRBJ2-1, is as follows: GAGVSQSPSNKVTEKGKDVELRCDPISGHTALYWYRQSLGQGLEFLIYFQGNSAPDKSGLPSDRFSAERTGGSVSTLTIQRTQQEDSAVYLCASSANVGNEQFFGPGTRLTVL.

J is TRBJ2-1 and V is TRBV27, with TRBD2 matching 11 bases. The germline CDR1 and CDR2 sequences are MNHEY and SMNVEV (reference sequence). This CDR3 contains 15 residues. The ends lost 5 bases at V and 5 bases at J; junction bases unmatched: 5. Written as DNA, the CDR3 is TGTGCCAGCAGTAGCGGGACTAGCGGTAACAATGAGCAGTTCTTC. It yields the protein CASSSGTSGNNEQFF.